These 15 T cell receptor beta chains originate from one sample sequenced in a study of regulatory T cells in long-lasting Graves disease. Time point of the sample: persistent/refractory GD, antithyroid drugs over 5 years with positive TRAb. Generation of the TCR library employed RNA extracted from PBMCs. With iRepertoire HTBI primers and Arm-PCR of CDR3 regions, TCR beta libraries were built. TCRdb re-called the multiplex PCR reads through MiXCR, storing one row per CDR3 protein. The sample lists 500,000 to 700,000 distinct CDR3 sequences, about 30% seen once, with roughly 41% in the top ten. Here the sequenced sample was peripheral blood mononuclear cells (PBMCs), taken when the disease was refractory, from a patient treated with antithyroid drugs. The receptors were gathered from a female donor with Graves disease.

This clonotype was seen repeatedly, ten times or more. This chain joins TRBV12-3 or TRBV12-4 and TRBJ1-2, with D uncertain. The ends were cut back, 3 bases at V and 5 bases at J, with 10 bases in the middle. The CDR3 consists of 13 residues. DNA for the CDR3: TGTGCCAGCAGTTTCGGGGTTTTATATGGCTACACCTTC. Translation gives CASSFGVLYGYTF.

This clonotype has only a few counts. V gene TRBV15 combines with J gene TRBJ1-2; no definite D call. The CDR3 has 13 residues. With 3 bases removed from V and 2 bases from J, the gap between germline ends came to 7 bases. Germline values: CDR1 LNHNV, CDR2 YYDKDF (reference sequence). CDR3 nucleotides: TGTGCCACCAGCAGCGGGGAAAACTATGGCTACACCTTC. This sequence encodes CATSSGENYGYTF. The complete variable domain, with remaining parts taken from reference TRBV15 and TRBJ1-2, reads DAMVIQNPRYQVTQFGKPVTLSCSQTLNHNVMYWYQQKSSQAPKLLFHYYDKDFNNEADTPDNFQSRRPNTSFCFLDIRSPGLGDTAMYLCATSSGENYGYTFGSGTRLTVV.

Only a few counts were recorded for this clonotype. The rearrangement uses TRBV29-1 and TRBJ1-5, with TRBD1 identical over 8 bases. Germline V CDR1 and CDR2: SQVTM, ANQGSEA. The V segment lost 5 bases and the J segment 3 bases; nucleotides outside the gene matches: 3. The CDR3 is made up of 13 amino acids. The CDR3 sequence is CSVQDRANQPQHF. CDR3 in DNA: TGCAGCGTTCAGGACAGGGCCAATCAGCCCCAGCATTTT.

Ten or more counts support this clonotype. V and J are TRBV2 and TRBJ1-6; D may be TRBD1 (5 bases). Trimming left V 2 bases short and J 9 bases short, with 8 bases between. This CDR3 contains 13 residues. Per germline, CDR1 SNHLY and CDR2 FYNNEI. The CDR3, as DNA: TGTGCCAGCAGTGAATTTGGGGGTTCACCCCTCCACTTT. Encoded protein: CASSEFGGSPLHF.

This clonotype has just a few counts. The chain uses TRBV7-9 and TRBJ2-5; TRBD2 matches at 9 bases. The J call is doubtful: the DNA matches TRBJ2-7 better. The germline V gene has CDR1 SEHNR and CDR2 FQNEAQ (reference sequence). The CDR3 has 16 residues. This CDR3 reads CASSTGEAGGGYEQYF. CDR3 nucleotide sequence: TGTGCCAGCAGCACAGGGGAGGCGGGAGGGGGATACGAGCAGTACTTC.

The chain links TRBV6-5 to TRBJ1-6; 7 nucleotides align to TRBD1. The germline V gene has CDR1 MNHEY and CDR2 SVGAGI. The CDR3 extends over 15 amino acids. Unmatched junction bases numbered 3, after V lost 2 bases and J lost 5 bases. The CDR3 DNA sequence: TGTGCCAGCAGTTACCTACAGGGGAATAATTCACCCCTCCACTTT. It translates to CASSYLQGNNSPLHF.

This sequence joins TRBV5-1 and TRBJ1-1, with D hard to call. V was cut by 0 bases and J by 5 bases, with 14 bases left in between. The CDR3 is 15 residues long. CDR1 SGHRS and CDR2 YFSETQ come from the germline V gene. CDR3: CASSLVLGARTEAFF. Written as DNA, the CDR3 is TGCGCCAGCAGCTTGGTTTTGGGCGCGAGAACTGAAGCTTTCTTT.

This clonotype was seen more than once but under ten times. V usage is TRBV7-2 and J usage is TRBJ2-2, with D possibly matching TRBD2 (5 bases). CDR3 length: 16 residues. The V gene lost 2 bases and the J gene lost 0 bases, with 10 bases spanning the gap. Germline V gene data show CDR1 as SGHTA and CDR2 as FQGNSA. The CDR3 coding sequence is TGTGCCAGCAGCTTACTATCAGCGGCGAACACCGGGGAGCTGTTTTTT. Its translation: CASSLLSAANTGELFF.

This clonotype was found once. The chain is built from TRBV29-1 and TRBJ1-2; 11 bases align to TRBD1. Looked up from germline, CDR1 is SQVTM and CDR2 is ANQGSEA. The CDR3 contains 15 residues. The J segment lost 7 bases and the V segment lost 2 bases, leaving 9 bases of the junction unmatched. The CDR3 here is CSVEPFGQGAAGYTF. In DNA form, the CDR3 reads TGCAGCGTTGAACCCTTCGGACAGGGGGCAGCTGGCTACACCTTC.

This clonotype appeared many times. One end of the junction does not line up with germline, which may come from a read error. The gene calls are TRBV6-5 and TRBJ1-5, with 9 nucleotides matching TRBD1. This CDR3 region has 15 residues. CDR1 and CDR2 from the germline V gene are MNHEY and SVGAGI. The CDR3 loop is CASRYSGDRAQPQHF. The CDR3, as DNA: TGTGCCAGCAGGTACTCGGGGGACAGGGCTCAGCCCCAGCATTTT.

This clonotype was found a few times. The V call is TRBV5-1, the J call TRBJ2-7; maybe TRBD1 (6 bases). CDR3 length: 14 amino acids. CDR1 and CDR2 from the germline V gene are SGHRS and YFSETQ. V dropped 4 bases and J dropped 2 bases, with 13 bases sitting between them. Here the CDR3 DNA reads TGCGCCAGCAGCATGAAAACAGGGACCTACGAGCAGTACTTC. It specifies CASSMKTGTYEQYF.

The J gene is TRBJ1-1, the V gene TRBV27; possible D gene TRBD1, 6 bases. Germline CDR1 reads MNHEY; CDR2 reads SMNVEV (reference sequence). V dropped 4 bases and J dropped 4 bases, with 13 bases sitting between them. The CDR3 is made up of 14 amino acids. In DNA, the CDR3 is TGTGCCAGCAGTTCCGCAGGGGTGGGCACTGAAGCTTTCTTT. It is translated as CASSSAGVGTEAFF.

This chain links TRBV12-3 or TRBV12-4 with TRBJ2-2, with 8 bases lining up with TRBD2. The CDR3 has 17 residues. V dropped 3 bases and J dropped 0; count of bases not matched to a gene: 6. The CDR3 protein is CASSFVRGGPNTGELFF. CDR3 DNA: TGTGCCAGCAGTTTCGTTCGGGGGGGGCCGAACACCGGGGAGCTGTTTTTT.

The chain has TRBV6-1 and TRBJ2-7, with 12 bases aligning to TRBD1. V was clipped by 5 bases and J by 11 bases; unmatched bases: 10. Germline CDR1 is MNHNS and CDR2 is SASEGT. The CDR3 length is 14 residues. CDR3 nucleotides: TGTGCCAGCAGTACCCGGGACAGGGGGCGCTTTGAGTACTTC. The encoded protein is CASSTRDRGRFEYF.

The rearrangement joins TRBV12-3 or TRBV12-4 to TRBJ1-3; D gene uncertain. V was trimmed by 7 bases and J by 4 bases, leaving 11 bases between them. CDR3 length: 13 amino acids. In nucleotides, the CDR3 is TGTGCCAGCAACGCTCGAGTGGGAAACACCATATATTTT. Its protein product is CASNARVGNTIYF.